This T cell receptor (beta chain) derives from a study of cytomegalovirus exposure and HLA in healthy donors. 13 Jbeta primers and 60 Vbeta primers were used for the PCR. Profiled with immunoSEQ multiplex PCR; TCRdb holds only in-frame clones, not every one. The table records about 150,000 clones, 50% to 75% of them present only once. This CDR3 is built from 15 residues. Germline V lookup: CDR1 SGHNT, CDR2 YYREEE (reference sequence). The V and J ends lost 2 bases and 1 base, in that order; junction bases with no gene match: 2. The J gene is TRBJ2-7, the V gene TRBV5-4; 11 bases align to TRBD1. Sequencing used PBMCs. The clonotype originates from a woman between 40 and 55 years old in good health and CMV-seronegative. This chain's CDR3 is CASSFGTGGSYEQYF. In nucleotides, the CDR3 is TGTGCCAGCAGCTTCGGGACAGGGGGTTCCTACGAGCAGTACTTC.